The 15 T cell receptor beta chains presented below share a single source sample, sequenced in a study of vaccination and CD4 T cells after COVID-19. Their target antigens are unknown. Specified treatment: roughly 10-day PBMC culture with coronavirus spike peptide pools or control peptides (ViraFEST assay). The Oncomine TCR Beta short-read assay was what sequenced the DNA obtained from cultured CD4+ T cells. TCRdb used MiXCR to reprocess the PCR reads, holding one entry per CDR3 protein. The sample consists of 9,500 to 15,000 distinct CDR3 sequences, roughly 48% of them appearing once. The sample was CD4+ T cells from blood, cultured in vitro. The receptors were gathered from a human donor who had recovered from COVID-19.

This clonotype was seen a few times. The V gene is TRBV20-1, the J gene TRBJ2-2; 7 bases fit TRBD1. The CDR3 runs to 14 residues. The J segment lost 6 bases and the V segment lost 3 bases, leaving 7 bases of the junction unmatched. The V gene's germline CDR1 is DFQATT and CDR2 SNEGSKA (reference sequence). The CDR3 region has the DNA TGCAGTGCTAGGGATCCCCAGGGGGCCGGGGAGCTGTTTTTT. Its translation is CSARDPQGAGELFF.

This sequence joins TRBV6-2 or TRBV6-3 and TRBJ1-5; 7 bases agree with TRBD1. This CDR3 comprises 15 residues. The V segment lost 6 bases and the J segment 4 bases; nucleotides outside the gene matches: 9. Looked up from germline, CDR1 is MNHEY and CDR2 is SVGEGT. CDR3 protein: CASRHRLTGNQPQHF. DNA for the CDR3: TGTGCCAGCAGGCATCGACTGACAGGGAATCAGCCCCAGCATTTT.

The genes are TRBV15 and TRBJ2-7; 9 nucleotides agree with TRBD2. Per the germline V gene, CDR1 is LNHNV and CDR2 is YYDKDF (reference sequence). This CDR3 spans 12 amino acids. Trimming took 0 bases from V and 10 from J; bases not matched to a gene: 1. The CDR3: CATSRDSGGQYF. CDR3 sequence (DNA): TGTGCCACCAGCAGAGATAGCGGGGGCCAGTACTTC.

This chain uses TRBV30 with TRBJ2-7; D not resolved. Per germline, CDR1 GTSNPN and CDR2 SVGIG (reference sequence). There are 13 residues in the CDR3. Deletions cut 4 bases from V and 0 bases from J, with 10 bases between. CDR3 in DNA: TGTGCCTGGAACGCGGATAGCTCCTACGAGCAGTACTTC. This encodes CAWNADSSYEQYF.

The chain couples TRBV6-1 to TRBJ2-1; 7 nucleotides match TRBD2. Germline V gene data show CDR1 as MNHNS and CDR2 as SASEGT. The length of the CDR3 is 16 residues. V shed 8 bases, J shed 8 bases, and the junction held 18 bases outside the gene matches. CDR3 coding DNA: TGTGCCAGCGGACGTATAGGGAGGGCCATTATATATGAGCAGTTCTTC. Protein: CASGRIGRAIIYEQFF.

The genes are TRBV20-1 and TRBJ2-1; D is uncertain. The CDR3 contains 11 residues. Trimming left V 0 bases short and J 6 bases short, with 3 bases between. The germline V gene encodes CDR1 DFQATT and CDR2 SNEGSKA (reference sequence). The CDR3 sequence: CSARDRNEQFF. CDR3 sequence (DNA): TGCAGTGCTAGAGACCGCAATGAGCAGTTCTTC.

The V and J genes are TRBV19 and TRBJ2-7; no clear D. Trimming took 5 bases from V and 4 from J, leaving 12 bases between them. Germline loops: CDR1 LNHDA, CDR2 SQIVND (reference sequence). The CDR3 has 13 residues. In DNA form, the CDR3 reads TGTGCCAGTAGTTCCACCTCTTTTTACGAGCAGTACTTC. Amino acid sequence: CASSSTSFYEQYF. Filled out from reference TRBV19 and TRBJ2-7, the complete variable domain reads DGGITQSPKYLFRKEGQNVTLSCEQNLNHDAMYWYRQDPGQGLRLIYYSQIVNDFQKGDIAEGYSVSREKKESFPLTVTSAQKNPTAFYLCASSSTSFYEQYFGPGTRLTVT.

The V call is TRBV12-3 or TRBV12-4, the J call TRBJ2-3; possible D gene TRBD1, 6 bases. Trimming shortened V by 8 bases and J by 3 bases, and 15 bases separated the two germline ends. This CDR3 region has 14 residues. The CDR3 here is CASLPRGRTDTQYF. The CDR3 DNA sequence: TGTGCCAGCCTCCCCAGGGGACGGACAGATACGCAGTATTTT.

This clonotype was counted between two and nine times. V and J are TRBV6-5 and TRBJ1-1, with D possibly TRBD1 on 5 matching bases. V lost 4 bases to trimming and J lost 3 bases, with 12 bases between them. Germline V gene lookup returns CDR1 MNHEY and CDR2 SVGAGI. There are 14 residues in the CDR3. For the CDR3, the DNA is TGTGCCAGCAGTTCCACGATAGGGGACACTGAAGCTTTCTTT. Its translation: CASSSTIGDTEAFF.

The chain combines TRBV20-1 with TRBJ2-5; TRBD2 agrees at 13 bases. The V gene end was trimmed by 3 bases and the J gene end by 5 bases; junction bases not matched to a gene: 6. There are 15 residues in the CDR3. From germline, CDR1 is DFQATT and CDR2 SNEGSKA (reference sequence). The CDR3 bases are TGCAGTGCTAGGCCGACTAGCGGGAGGCTGGAGACCCAGTACTTC. Residues: CSARPTSGRLETQYF.

The chain joins TRBV7-9 to TRBJ2-4; 9 bases fit TRBD1. Germline lookup yields CDR1 SEHNR and CDR2 FQNEAQ (reference sequence). The CDR3 spans 15 residues. V lost 5 bases to trimming and J lost 2 bases; unmatched junction nucleotides: 4. The CDR3 DNA is TGTGCCAGCAGCCGGACAGGGGAGTCCAAAAACATTCAGTACTTC. Translation: CASSRTGESKNIQYF.

This clonotype was seen a few times. This chain links TRBV28 with TRBJ2-2, with D maybe TRBD1 (5 bases). This CDR3 has 12 residues. Germline CDR1 MDHEN, CDR2 SYDVKM. Between the trimmed V and J ends, which lost 6 bases and 7 bases, there was a span of 9 bases. Here the CDR3 reads CASSLGVGELFF. CDR3 nucleotide sequence: TGTGCCAGCAGCCTAGGGGTCGGGGAGCTGTTTTTT.

The chain joins TRBV19 to TRBJ2-3; D not resolved. Germline CDR1 reads LNHDA; CDR2 reads SQIVND (reference sequence). Trimming shortened V by 7 bases and J by 4 bases, and 6 bases separated the two germline ends. The length of the CDR3 is 11 residues. The CDR3 sequence is CASNRPDTQYF. Written as DNA, the CDR3 is TGTGCCAGTAATCGCCCAGATACGCAGTATTTT.

This clonotype has just a few counts. The gene calls are TRBV20-1 and TRBJ1-2; 11 nucleotides align to TRBD1. Germline CDR1 reads DFQATT; CDR2 reads SNEGSKA (reference sequence). The J segment lost 8 bases and the V segment lost 5 bases, leaving 10 bases of the junction unmatched. This CDR3 comprises 14 residues. The CDR3 spells CSAGQGAISGGYTF. As DNA, the CDR3 is TGCAGTGCTGGACAGGGGGCGATTTCGGGCGGCTACACCTTC.

The chain combines TRBV20-1 with TRBJ1-4; D is undetermined. This CDR3 has 12 amino acids. Trimming took 5 bases from V and 6 from J, leaving 10 bases between them. Germline CDR1 is DFQATT and CDR2 is SNEGSKA (reference sequence). CDR3 nucleotides: TGCAGTGCTTTGGTTCGGGATGAAAAACTGTTTTTT. Translated, it gives CSALVRDEKLFF.